These T cell receptor beta chains were read from a single sample in a study of identical twins. TCRdb fed the 5' RACE reads into MiXCR, producing one record per CDR3 protein. The sample has about 890,000 distinct CDR3 sequences, around 12% seen once; the top ten hold about 1.6%. This sample was shared with a second study, whose subject was yellow fever vaccine responses in identical twins.

The sample consisted of PBMCs. The source is a young woman in good health. Both conserved end residues are trimmed from each CDR3.

J | V | CDR3
TRBJ1-1 | TRBV10-3 | AISPTTGDVKAF
TRBJ1-1 | TRBV5-1 | ASSLNPPGTGYPEAF
TRBJ2-5 | TRBV5-1 | ASRRLAGGLKTQY
TRBJ2-1 | TRBV9 | ASSVEGRTSGAYNEQF
TRBJ2-1 | TRBV27 | ASSFGWDREYNEQF
TRBJ2-3 | TRBV7-9 | ASSGAGLPFGDTQY
TRBJ1-6 | TRBV20-1 | SARQGVISPLH
TRBJ2-2 | TRBV7-9 | ASSLIRGGTGELF
TRBJ2-1 | TRBV4-1 | ASSQERGDSYNEQF
TRBJ2-1 | TRBV6-5 | ASSYSRTENYNEQF
TRBJ1-2 | TRBV2 | ASSGGGFYGYT
TRBJ1-5 | TRBV6-5 | ASSYGQGFQPQH
TRBJ2-1 | TRBV10-3 | AISEGRESYNEQF
TRBJ2-3 | TRBV7-9 | ASSLAASGRTDTQY
TRBJ1-1 | TRBV24-1 | ATSERDLGKAF
TRBJ2-2 | TRBV12-3/TRBV12-4 | ASRWTLNTGELF